This is a list of T cell receptor beta chains from one sample in a study of blood T cell repertoires in COVID-19. The data were produced by immunoSEQ multiplex PCR, yet TCRdb's version contains in-frame clones alone and is incomplete. Seen here are roughly 320,000 clones, roughly 89% observed once, and the top ten hold 1.5% to 2%. The sample was peripheral blood. These receptors all stem from a woman under 40 with COVID-19, enrolled during active disease. CDR3s include the opening cysteine and the closing phenylalanine or tryptophan. The D gene is left open where the match is weak. The size entry is marked missing in some rows and otherwise reads once, few, many or a size class.

D gene	V gene	J gene	clone size	CDR3 protein
TRBD2	TRBV10-3	TRBJ2-1	-	CAISTPTSGGDEQFF
-	TRBV19	TRBJ1-6	-	CASSIVRDSPLHF
TRBD1	TRBV27	TRBJ1-5	-	CASSLAGGDQPQHF
TRBD2	TRBV24-1	TRBJ2-1	-	CATSERRAGGRDNEQFF
-	TRBV5-5	TRBJ1-5	once	CASSPQGIGNQPQHF
-	TRBV6-2/TRBV6-3	TRBJ1-1	-	CASSYSSTRALVMNTEAFF
-	TRBV6-4	TRBJ1-5	-	CASSDSINQPQHF
-	TRBV3-1/TRBV3-2	TRBJ1-6	-	CASSQAQGNSPLHF
-	TRBV7-9	TRBJ1-1	-	CASSLNRVTEAFF
-	TRBV6-5	TRBJ1-2	-	CATSVGEDYGYTF
-	TRBV11-3	TRBJ2-5	-	CASSPRGQETQYF
TRBD1	TRBV5-1	TRBJ2-3	-	CASSPGTGGSDTQYF
-	TRBV6-2/TRBV6-3	TRBJ2-4	-	CASSGTLLRYF
-	TRBV7-3	TRBJ2-5	-	CASSLRDSPGETQYF
-	TRBV3-1/TRBV3-2	TRBJ1-2	-	CASSQGGLQGYGYTF
-	TRBV2	TRBJ1-1	once	CASSDPRPGTPNTEAFF
TRBD1	TRBV6-5	TRBJ2-7	-	CASSYTGQGVAYEQYF
-	TRBV4-1	TRBJ1-6	-	CASSPDEEASSYNSPLHF
-	TRBV30	TRBJ2-6	-	CAEEGRAGANVLTF
-	TRBV10-2	TRBJ1-5	-	CASSQGGNQPQHF
-	TRBV29-1	TRBJ2-7	-	CSVELPVAGRNEQYF
TRBD1	TRBV19	TRBJ2-7	-	CASSMGTGIYEQYF
TRBD1	TRBV2	TRBJ1-6	-	CASSQDRDSPLHF
TRBD1	TRBV30	TRBJ1-6	-	CAWSRDSQSSYNSPLHF
-	TRBV7-9	TRBJ1-1	once	CASSAGGATEAFF
TRBD1	TRBV4-1	TRBJ2-7	-	CASSQLQGSSYEQYF
TRBD1	TRBV29-1	TRBJ2-1	once	CSVGTGTGINEQFF
TRBD1	TRBV4-2	TRBJ1-4	-	CASSQQTGTGDEKLFF
-	TRBV7-9	TRBJ1-4	-	CASSLSRTNEKLFF
-	TRBV5-5	TRBJ1-4	-	CASSPRGGGEKLFF
TRBD2	TRBV3-1/TRBV3-2	TRBJ2-1	-	CASSPRTSGGATYNEQFF
TRBD1	TRBV6-2/TRBV6-3	TRBJ1-5	few	CASSLGTGNSNQPQHF
TRBD1	TRBV7-2	TRBJ1-4	-	CASSSSRQGGNEKLFF
-	TRBV3-1/TRBV3-2	TRBJ1-1	-	CASSLGQTTEAFF
TRBD2	TRBV11-2	TRBJ2-3	-	CASSLVAGGADTQYF
-	TRBV4-1	TRBJ1-1	-	CASSRQTATNTEAFF
-	TRBV21-1	TRBJ1-5	few	CASSRDIHQPQHF
TRBD1	TRBV27	TRBJ2-5	-	CASKSHGTGSSQETQYF
TRBD1	TRBV4-2	TRBJ1-1	-	CASSQDLSGGGAAEAFF
-	TRBV9	TRBJ2-6	-	CASSPQVGSGANVLTF
-	TRBV15	TRBJ2-7	-	CATSSQTGYEQYF
TRBD2	TRBV6-5	TRBJ2-2	-	CASRVAGYTGELFF
TRBD1	TRBV7-2	TRBJ2-6	-	CASSSTQGAHSGANVLTF